This TCR beta chain was identified during a study of shared clonotypes between healthy human individuals. General study results and limits: Sequencing depth was expected to affect clonotype sharing among donors.

Each subset's genomic DNA was split evenly across several immunoSEQ plates. Using immunoSEQ multiplex PCR, the repertoire was profiled, and TCRdb retains in-frame clones only, with some absent. This sample has millions of clones, with about 95% found just once. Of note for this clone: Its antigen is unidentified.

Positively selected for CCR7, the CD45RO-negative cells used as naive CD8 cells excluded terminally differentiated effector memory CD45RA+ cells. Germline assignment: CDR1 SEHNR and CDR2 FQNEAQ (reference sequence). V dropped 1 base and J dropped 2 bases, with 10 bases sitting between them. The CDR3 runs 15 residues. The V call is TRBV7-9, the J call TRBJ2-3; D is unclear. The material sequenced was naive CD8+ T cells sorted from blood. The clonotype originates from a man aged 18 to 30 in good health. The CDR3: CASSLDDPATDTQYF. The CDR3 DNA reads TGTGCCAGCAGCTTAGACGACCCAGCCACAGATACGCAGTATTTT.